This T cell receptor beta chain was retrieved from a study of T cells expressing NK-cell markers. Turning to the study itself: The study drew TCR beta repertoires from sorted CD3+CD56+NKG2C+, CD3+CD56+NKG2C- and CD3+CD56-NKG2C+ T cells. With respect to HCMV, most of the eight sequenced donors were seropositive, and one was seronegative. The study, taken as a whole, reports: Questions lingered over whether expanded NKG2C+ T cell clones were HCMV-specific.

This CDR3 has 15 residues. Germline assignment: CDR1 DFQATT and CDR2 SNEGSKA (reference sequence). UMIs accompanied the 5'RACE template switching by which TCR beta cDNA was made. TCRdb re-called the 5' RACE reads, yielding one record per CDR3 amino acid sequence without DNA. The sample's table shows 500,000 to 700,000 distinct CDR3 sequences. Points on this clonotype: Antigen unknown.

Sequencing was done on a sample of blood T cells: a sorted CD56 or NKG2C T cell subset, CD4+ or CD8+ T cells, or bulk PBMC T cells (not recorded which). The receptor was isolated from a man between 18 and 29 years old in good health. The rearrangement joins TRBV20-1 to TRBJ2-7; without DNA, the TCRdb call of TRBD1 cannot be checked. The chain's CDR3 is CSARDRDRASYEQYF.